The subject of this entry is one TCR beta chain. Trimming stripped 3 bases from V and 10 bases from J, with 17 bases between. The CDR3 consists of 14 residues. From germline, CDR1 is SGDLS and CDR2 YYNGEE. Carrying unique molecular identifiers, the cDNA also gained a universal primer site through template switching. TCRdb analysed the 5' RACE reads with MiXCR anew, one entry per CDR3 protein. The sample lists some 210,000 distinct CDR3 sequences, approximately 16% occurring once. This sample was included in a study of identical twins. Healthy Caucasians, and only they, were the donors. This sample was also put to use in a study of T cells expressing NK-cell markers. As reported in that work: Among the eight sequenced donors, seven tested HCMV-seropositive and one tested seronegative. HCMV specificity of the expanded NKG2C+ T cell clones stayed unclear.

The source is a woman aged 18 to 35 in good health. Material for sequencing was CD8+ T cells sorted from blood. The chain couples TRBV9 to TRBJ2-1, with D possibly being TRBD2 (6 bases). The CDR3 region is CASSGRDSEREQFF. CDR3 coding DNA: TGTGCCAGCAGCGGGCGGGACTCCGAACGGGAGCAGTTCTTC.